This T cell receptor (beta chain) comes out of a study of shared clonotypes between healthy human individuals. General study findings and limits: The donor pool, a small one, limited the genetic and exposure-history diversity represented. Naive subsets tended to show greater estimated richness than memory subsets.

It was at deep level that the assay was run. Profiled with immunoSEQ multiplex PCR; TCRdb holds only in-frame clones, not every one. Found here are roughly 1 million clones, around three quarters of them singletons; the top ten hold under 0.6%. Each donor was a Caucasian adult residing in Nashville, Tennessee. About this clone: What it binds is unknown.

Germline V CDR1 and CDR2: MNHEY, SMNVEV (reference sequence). The CDR3 loop spans 14 amino acids. The ends lost 2 bases at V and 6 bases at J; junction bases unmatched: 5. The gene calls are TRBV27 and TRBJ1-2; 8 nucleotides match TRBD1. The sample consisted of memory CD4+ T cells from PBMCs. Subset described: CD45RA-negative fraction. The TCR sequence derives from a man aged 18 to 35 in good health. Some clones in this sample may be carry-over from other donors' samples. The CDR3 region is CASSLLRGQDGYTF. CDR3 DNA: TGTGCCAGCAGTTTACTCAGGGGGCAGGATGGCTACACCTTC.